The clone carrying this TCR beta chain showed up just a few times. Germline V gives CDR1 SGHTA, CDR2 FQGTGA. After removal of 5 bases from V and 0 bases from J, the junction contained 3 bases not matched to a gene. The CDR3 sequence is 15 residues long. This sample was taken from a study of blood T cell repertoires in COVID-19. Whole-study context: Samples taken during acute and convalescent COVID-19 were collected in the United States, Italy and Spain.

Those enrolled, adults aged roughly 18 to 90 years, came from about two dozen US areas. Participant-reported clinical history was the basis for cohort assignment. Profiled with immunoSEQ multiplex PCR; TCRdb holds only in-frame clones, not every one. This sample has over 200,000 clones; approximately 90% occur once, and the top ten carry approximately 1.2%. This chain joins TRBV7-3 and TRBJ1-3; TRBD1 matches 8 bases. The TCR was taken from a human donor in a cohort exposed to, infected with or recovered from COVID-19 (not recorded which). The donor label of this sample is uncertain. Sequenced: PBMCs or T cells enriched from blood (not recorded which). The chain's CDR3 is CASSETGGSGNTIYF. For the CDR3, the DNA is TGTGCCAGCAGCGAAACAGGGGGCTCTGGAAACACCATATATTTT.